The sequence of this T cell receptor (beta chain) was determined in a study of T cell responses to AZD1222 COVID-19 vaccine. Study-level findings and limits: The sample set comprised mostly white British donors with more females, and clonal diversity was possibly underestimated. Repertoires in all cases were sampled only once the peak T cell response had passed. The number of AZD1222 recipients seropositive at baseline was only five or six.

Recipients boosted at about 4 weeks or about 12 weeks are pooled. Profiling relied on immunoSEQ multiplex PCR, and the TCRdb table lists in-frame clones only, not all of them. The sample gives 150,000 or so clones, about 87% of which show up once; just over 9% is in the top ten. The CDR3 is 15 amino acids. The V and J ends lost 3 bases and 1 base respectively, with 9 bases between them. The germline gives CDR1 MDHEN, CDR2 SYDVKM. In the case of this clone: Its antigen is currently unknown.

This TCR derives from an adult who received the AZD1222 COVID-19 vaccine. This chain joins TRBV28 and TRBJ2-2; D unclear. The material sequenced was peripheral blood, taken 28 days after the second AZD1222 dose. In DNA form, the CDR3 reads TGTGCCAGCAGTTTTAAAGGGTTGAACACCGGGGAGCTGTTTTTT. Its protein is CASSFKGLNTGELFF.